The 29 T cell receptor beta chains presented below share a single source sample, sequenced in a study of T cells in women clearing cervical HPV infection. Libraries were prepared by immunoSEQ multiplex PCR; TCRdb keeps only in-frame clonotypes and omits some of them. The sample totals 25,000 to 35,000 clones. Sequences were obtained from blood buffy coat. The receptors shown here come from a woman between 18 and 69 years old with a cervical HPV16 infection that either progressed to CIN3+ or cleared (not recorded which).

Remarks on this clone: The read falls 3 residues short of the CDR3 end, and the missing part is taken from the germline J gene. The gene calls are TRBV7-9 and TRBJ2-1; 15 positions agree with TRBD2. V was pared by 7 bases and J by 9 bases, with 7 bases of the junction left unmatched. CDR1 and CDR2 from the germline V gene are SEHNR and FQNEAQ (reference sequence). The CDR3 consists of 15 residues. Incomplete CDR3 DNA: TGTGCCAGCAACCGGACTAGCGGGAGGGCCGGTGAG. It yields the protein CASNRTSGRAGE. The full CDR3 protein reads CASNRTSGRAGEQFF. Full variable domain (outside the CDR3, taken from reference TRBV7-9 and TRBJ2-1): DTGVSQNPRHKITKRGQNVTFRCDPISEHNRLYWYRQTLGQGPEFLTYFQNEAQLEKSRLLSDRFSAERPKGSFSTLEIQRTEQGDSAMYLCASNRTSGRAGEQFFGPGTRLTVL.

With regard to this clone: The sequence runs out 3 residues before the end of the CDR3; the remainder is reconstructed from the germline J gene. V is TRBV20-1 and J is TRBJ1-6; possibly TRBD1 for D (6 bases). CDR3 size: 14 residues. Between the trimmed V and J ends, which lost 6 bases and 5 bases, there was a span of 14 bases. Germline V gene data show CDR1 as DFQATT and CDR2 as SNEGSKA (reference sequence). The CDR3 region is CSAPMTGHNSPLHF. The covered CDR3 bases are TGCAGTGCACCAATGACAGGCCATAATTCACCC.

About this clone: The read finishes 3 residues shy of the CDR3 end, and the germline J gene is used to complete it. The chain recombines TRBV20-1 with TRBJ2-5; D ambiguous. Germline lookup yields CDR1 DFQATT and CDR2 SNEGSKA (reference sequence). The CDR3 spans 14 residues. Trimming took off 1 base at V and 4 bases at J, with 13 bases between the two ends. CDR3 DNA (partial): TGCAGTGCTAGAGTCCTTATGGGCTTAGAGACC. This codes for CSARVLMGLET. The whole CDR3 reads CSARVLMGLETQYF.

On this clone: The sequence runs out 3 residues before the end of the CDR3; the remainder is reconstructed from the germline J gene. The J gene is TRBJ2-4, the V gene TRBV19; tentative D call: TRBD2 (5 bases). The CDR3 is 15 residues long. CDR1 and CDR2 from the germline V gene are LNHDA and SQIVND (reference sequence). V lost 5 bases and J lost 0, with 11 bases in between. The DNA read from the CDR3 is TGTGCCAGTAGTCGGCAGGACTTAGCCAAAAACATT. This codes for CASSRQDLAKNI. The whole CDR3 is CASSRQDLAKNIQYF.

Notes on this clone: The sequenced fragment ends 3 residues before the CDR3 boundary, so the rest is inferred from the germline J gene. The sample contains more than one DNA sequence encoding this CDR3. V gene TRBV18 combines with J gene TRBJ2-1; 10 positions agree with TRBD1. The V gene's germline CDR1 is KGHSH and CDR2 LQKENI. The CDR3 consists of 16 residues. With 3 bases clipped from V and 3 bases from J, the junction kept 5 bases outside the gene matches. The CDR3 sequence: CASSPGTGASYNEQFF. CDR3 bases read: TGTGCCAGCTCACCGGGGACAGGGGCCAGCTACAATGAG.

Considering frequency, this clone is medium-sized (0.01 to 0.1%). The DNA read from the CDR3 is TGTGCCAGCAGCCCAAAACAGGGACAGGGAAGGGGC. This codes for CASSPKQGQGRG. The entire CDR3 protein reads CASSPKQGQGRGYTF. This chain connects TRBV7-2 to TRBJ1-2; 9 bases are a match to TRBD1. The read gets to within 3 residues of the CDR3 end, and the germline J gene fills in the rest. Germline-derived CDR1 and CDR2 are SGHTA and FQGNSA. The CDR3 loop spans 15 amino acids.

CDR3 DNA (partial): TGCAGTGCTAGAGGGGGGACAGGGGACTTAAGTGGC. Its protein is CSARGGTGDLSG. The full CDR3 protein reads CSARGGTGDLSGYTF. J is TRBJ1-2 and V is TRBV20-1; 10 positions match TRBD1. The read comes to an end 3 residues before the CDR3 does, leaving the germline J gene to fill in the end. Germline V CDR1 and CDR2: DFQATT, SNEGSKA (reference sequence). V was pared by 1 base and J by 7 bases, with 9 bases of the junction left unmatched. The CDR3 contains 15 residues.

For this clone: The read ends 3 residues before the CDR3 terminus; that terminus is restored from the germline J gene. This chain joins TRBV20-1 and TRBJ1-2; possible D gene TRBD1, 5 bases. Germline V gene sequence: CDR1 DFQATT, CDR2 SNEGSKA (reference sequence). The CDR3 consists of 13 residues. V was shortened by 3 bases and J by 7 bases, with 15 bases between the two germline ends. The CDR3 protein is CSARGQGLVGYTF. The sequenced CDR3 bases are TGCAGTGCTAGGGGGCAGGGACTTGTTGGC.

A note on this clone: The missing CDR3 end, 3 residues past where the read stops, is filled in from the germline J gene. This chain links TRBV5-3 with TRBJ2-6; D may be TRBD1 (6 bases). TRBV5-3 is placed among ORFs of uncertain function. The CDR3 consists of 17 residues. The V and J ends lost 3 bases and 2 bases respectively, with 15 bases between them. CDR3 protein: CARSSPLQGTGANVLTF. The DNA read from the CDR3 is TGTGCCAGAAGCTCTCCCCTACAGGGAACTGGGGCCAACGTC.

Concerning this clone itself: Coverage ceases 3 residues before the CDR3 finishes, and the germline J gene fills in the end. The J gene is TRBJ1-5, the V gene TRBV18, with D perhaps matching TRBD1 (6 bases). V was pared by 2 bases and J by 5 bases, with 16 bases between. The CDR3 totals 16 residues. Germline CDR1 KGHSH, CDR2 LQKENI. This chain's CDR3 is CASSPSFGRGDQPQHF. The sequenced part of the CDR3 DNA is TGTGCCAGCTCACCATCTTTCGGCAGGGGAGATCAGCCC.

Concerning this clone itself: The read terminates 3 residues before the CDR3 end, so the remaining end is supplied by the germline J gene. V and J are TRBV7-2 and TRBJ2-3, with 8 bases aligning to TRBD2. This CDR3 is 14 amino acids long. Germline CDR1 is SGHTA and CDR2 is FQGNSA. The covered CDR3 bases are TGTGCCAGCAGCTTAGAGACTAGCGATGAGACG. Protein: CASSLETSDET. The complete CDR3 protein is CASSLETSDETQYF. Complete variable domain (other parts from reference TRBV7-2 and TRBJ2-3): GAGVSQSPSNKVTEKGKDVELRCDPISGHTALYWYRQSLGQGLEFLIYFQGNSAPDKSGLPSDRFSAERTGGSVSTLTIQRTQQEDSAVYLCASSLETSDETQYFGPGTRLTVL.

A word on this clone: The read falls 3 residues short of the CDR3 end, and the missing part is taken from the germline J gene. The chain couples TRBV7-9 to TRBJ2-4, with TRBD2 as a possible D gene (5 bases). CDR1 and CDR2 from the germline V gene are SEHNR and FQNEAQ (reference sequence). This CDR3 spans 12 amino acids. CDR3 amino acids: CASSTERGGQYF. The CDR3 bases that were read are TGTGCCAGCAGCACCGAACGGGGTGGT.

A word on this clone: The read ends 3 residues before the CDR3 terminus; that terminus is restored from the germline J gene. The V call is TRBV20-1, the J call TRBJ1-1; D perhaps matches TRBD1 (5 bases). CDR3 length equals 12 residues. Deletions cut 5 bases from V and 3 bases from J, with 10 bases between. Germline-derived CDR1 and CDR2 are DFQATT and SNEGSKA (reference sequence). The CDR3 loop reads CSALGHYTEAFF. The part of the CDR3 DNA that was read is TGCAGTGCTCTCGGACACTACACTGAA.

In regard to this clone: The sequence runs out 3 residues before the end of the CDR3; the remainder is reconstructed from the germline J gene. This chain joins TRBV7-9 and TRBJ2-5; D ambiguous. The CDR3 sequence is 14 residues long. Germline values: CDR1 SEHNR, CDR2 FQNEAQ (reference sequence). V was clipped by 1 base and J by 2 bases, with 8 bases between them. The part of the CDR3 DNA that was read is TGTGCCAGCAGCTTAGTATCAGGACAAGAGACC. This sequence encodes CASSLVSGQET. The entire CDR3 protein is CASSLVSGQETQYF.

The CDR3 DNA, read in part, is TGTGCCAGCAGTTACAGGGGACTAGCGGGATCGAATGAG. Translation gives CASSYRGLAGSNE. The complete CDR3 protein is CASSYRGLAGSNEQFF. V is TRBV6-2 or TRBV6-3 and J is TRBJ2-1; 13 bases map to TRBD2. The CDR3 goes on 3 residues after the read ends, and that part is filled in from the germline J gene. Germline lookup yields CDR1 MNHEY and CDR2 SVGEGT. V trimming: 2 bases; J trimming: 7 bases; junction bases outside the gene matches: 5. The length of the CDR3 is 16 residues.

With regard to this clone: The read ends 3 residues shy of where the CDR3 ends; the end is completed using the germline J gene. The chain has TRBV14 and TRBJ2-1; TRBD2 aligns across 12 bases. Germline-derived CDR1 and CDR2 are SGHDN and FVKESK. V lost 6 bases, J lost 9 bases, and 6 bases stayed unmatched. The CDR3 length is 14 residues. CDR3 in amino acids: CASSGLAGKGEQFF. CDR3 DNA (partial): TGTGCCAGCAGTGGACTAGCGGGAAAGGGTGAG.

Details on this clone: The read finishes 3 residues shy of the CDR3 end, and the germline J gene is used to complete it. The chain employs TRBV5-5 and TRBJ2-2; tentatively, D is TRBD1 (5 bases). CDR1 is SGHKS, CDR2 YYEKEE, per germline (reference sequence). This CDR3 region has 15 residues. V gave up 1 base and J gave up 5 bases, with 12 bases separating them. The CDR3 is CASSLLQGWTGELFF. The covered CDR3 bases are TGTGCCAGCAGCTTGCTTCAGGGTTGGACCGGGGAG.

About this clone: The observed sequence ends 3 residues before the CDR3 terminus, with the missing tail filled in from the germline J gene. The chain recombines TRBV30 with TRBJ1-4; maybe TRBD1 (5 bases). There are 16 residues in the CDR3. V lost 8 bases and J 4 bases, leaving 23 bases between the germline ends. Germline-derived CDR1 and CDR2 are GTSNPN and SVGIG (reference sequence). This chain's CDR3 is CAQQGQSLLGNEKLFF. Partial CDR3 DNA: TGTGCCCAGCAGGGCCAGAGCCTCCTGGGTAATGAAAAA.

As for this clone: The read halts 3 residues ahead of the CDR3 end, with the missing end drawn from the germline J gene. V gene TRBV19 combines with J gene TRBJ1-5; the match to TRBD1 covers 8 bases. The CDR3 consists of 15 residues. Germline lookup yields CDR1 LNHDA and CDR2 SQIVND (reference sequence). The V segment lost 1 base and the J segment 4 bases; nucleotides outside the gene matches: 3. The CDR3 DNA, read in part, is TGTGCCAGTAGTATAGGGTACAGGGGGAATCAGCCC. Amino acids: CASSIGYRGNQP. The whole CDR3 sequence is CASSIGYRGNQPQHF.

Partial CDR3 DNA: TGTGCCAGCAGCCTACCAGGGTTGGAGGAAAAA. Amino acid sequence: CASSLPGLEEK. The whole CDR3 region reads CASSLPGLEEKLFF. The genes are TRBV14 and TRBJ1-4, with a tentative D call TRBD1 (5 bases). The CDR3 end falls 3 residues outside the read, so it is completed with the germline J gene. The CDR3 runs to 14 residues. The germline CDR1 and CDR2 sequences are SGHDN and FVKESK. V lost 4 bases and J 8 bases, leaving 14 bases between the germline ends.

To note about this clone: The read comes to an end 3 residues before the CDR3 does, leaving the germline J gene to fill in the end. The chain joins TRBV30 to TRBJ1-2; D possibly corresponds to TRBD1 (5 bases). Per germline, CDR1 GTSNPN and CDR2 SVGIG (reference sequence). The CDR3 totals 16 residues. The chain's CDR3 is CAWSAGTSGLTDTYTF. The DNA read from the CDR3 is TGTGCCTGGAGTGCCGGGACTAGCGGGCTCACAGATACC.

Of note for this clone: The missing CDR3 end, 3 residues past where the read stops, is filled in from the germline J gene. The chain joins TRBV7-3 to TRBJ2-2; D unresolved. From germline, CDR1 is SGHTA and CDR2 FQGTGA. CDR3 length equals 14 residues. Trimming left V 2 bases short and J 1 base short, with 5 bases between. The covered CDR3 bases are TGTGCCAGCAGCTTACTTGTGAACACCGGGGAG. Translated: CASSLLVNTGE. The whole CDR3 protein is CASSLLVNTGELFF.

Notes on this clone: The sequenced fragment ends 3 residues before the CDR3 boundary, so the rest is inferred from the germline J gene. The genes are TRBV13 and TRBJ1-2, with D possibly being TRBD1 (5 bases). The CDR3 length is 15 residues. CDR1 is PRHDT, CDR2 FYEKMQ, per germline (reference sequence). V was cut by 5 bases and J by 4 bases, with 17 bases left in between. CDR3 loop: CASSPRGLGGYGYTF. The sequenced CDR3 bases are TGTGCCAGCAGCCCCCGAGGTTTGGGGGGCTATGGC. The variable domain in full, with the rest retrieved from reference TRBV13 and TRBJ1-2, is AAGVIQSPRHLIKEKRETATLKCYPIPRHDTVYWYQQGPGQDPQFLISFYEKMQSDKGSIPDRFSAQQFSDYHSELNMSSLELGDSALYFCASSPRGLGGYGYTFGSGTRLTVV.

Remarks on this clone: The CDR3 end falls 3 residues outside the read, so it is completed with the germline J gene. V gene TRBV29-1 combines with J gene TRBJ2-7; 7 positions agree with TRBD2. Germline V gene data show CDR1 as SQVTM and CDR2 as ANQGSEA. The CDR3 runs 12 residues. J was trimmed by 2 bases and V by 6 bases; bases with no gene match: 4. The CDR3 spells CSVRGGPYEQYF. The sequenced CDR3 bases are TGCAGCGTACGCGGGGGACCCTACGAG.

About this clone itself: The CDR3 end is not reached by the read, which stops 3 residues before it; the germline J gene fills it in. V gene TRBV2 combines with J gene TRBJ2-7; 8 bases map to TRBD1. From germline, CDR1 is SNHLY and CDR2 FYNNEI. This CDR3 is 13 amino acids long. V shed 5 bases and J 3 bases; nucleotides not matched to a gene: 3. The sequenced CDR3 bases are TGTGCCAGCAGTAATGGACAGGGCTACGAG. Translating gives CASSNGQGYE. The full-length CDR3 reads as CASSNGQGYEQYF.

A note on this clone: The CDR3 end is not reached by the read, which stops 3 residues before it; the germline J gene fills it in. The rearrangement links TRBV6-1 to TRBJ1-4; no clear D gene. The CDR3 consists of 13 residues. Germline values: CDR1 MNHNS, CDR2 SASEGT. The CDR3 bases that were read are TGTGCCAGCAGTGAAAGATCCCAGTCACCA. Translation gives CASSERSQSP. The CDR3 as a whole reads CASSERSQSPLFF.

In the case of this clone: The sequence runs out 3 residues before the end of the CDR3; the remainder is reconstructed from the germline J gene. The chain employs TRBV30 and TRBJ1-5, with 9 bases lining up with TRBD1. CDR1 and CDR2 from the germline V gene are GTSNPN and SVGIG (reference sequence). The CDR3 is made up of 15 amino acids. This CDR3 reads CAWSELRDRAKPQHF. The covered CDR3 bases are TGTGCCTGGAGCGAACTCCGGGACAGGGCCAAACCC.

For this clone: The read gets to within 3 residues of the CDR3 end, and the germline J gene fills in the rest. The gene calls are TRBV19 and TRBJ2-1; tentatively, D is TRBD1 (5 bases). The CDR3 runs 18 residues. Per germline, CDR1 LNHDA and CDR2 SQIVND (reference sequence). V was cut by 4 bases and J by 6 bases, with 25 bases left in between. This chain's CDR3 is CASSTTSHGAPTGNEQFF. The part of the CDR3 DNA that was read is TGTGCCAGTAGTACGACTTCCCATGGGGCCCCCACCGGCAATGAG.

On this clone: The read terminates 3 residues before the CDR3 end, so the remaining end is supplied by the germline J gene. J is TRBJ2-1 and V is TRBV29-1; the match to TRBD2 covers 11 bases. V dropped 4 bases and J dropped 7; count of bases not matched to a gene: 9. This CDR3 has 15 amino acids. The germline V gene has CDR1 SQVTM and CDR2 ANQGSEA. The sequenced part of the CDR3 DNA is TGCAGCGTTGGTTTGGGGCCTAGCGGGAGGAATGAG. Translation: CSVGLGPSGRNE. The entire CDR3 protein reads CSVGLGPSGRNEQFF.